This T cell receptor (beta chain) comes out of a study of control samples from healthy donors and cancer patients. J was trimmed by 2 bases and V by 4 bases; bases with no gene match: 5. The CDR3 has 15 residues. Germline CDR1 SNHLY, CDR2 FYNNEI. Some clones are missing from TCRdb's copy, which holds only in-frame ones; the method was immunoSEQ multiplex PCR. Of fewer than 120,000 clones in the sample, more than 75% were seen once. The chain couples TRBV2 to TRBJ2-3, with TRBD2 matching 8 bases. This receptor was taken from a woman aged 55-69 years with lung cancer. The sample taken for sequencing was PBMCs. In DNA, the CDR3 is TGTGCCAGCAGTGGGCACGGGGGGGACACAGATACGCAGTATTTT. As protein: CASSGHGGDTDTQYF.